This section outlines one T cell receptor (beta chain) sequence together with its context. One junction end disagrees with the germline gene, perhaps due to a read error. The CDR3 totals 16 residues. The germline gives CDR1 SGHTA, CDR2 FQGTGA. This specimen belongs to a study of blood T cell repertoires in COVID-19. In the original workflow: Estimation of nucleated cell counts relied on the amplification of reference gene primers. Repertoires were generated with immunoSEQ multiplex PCR, while TCRdb's copy carries only in-frame clones and drops some. V, J and clone size were drawn from that table, and D and trimming were deduced from the DNA. Seen here are about 280,000 clones, 70% to 90% observed once, and the top ten hold about 1.9%.

This receptor was identified in a woman aged 30 to 39 who had recovered from COVID-19. The rearrangement joins TRBV7-3 to TRBJ2-6, with 9 bases fitting TRBD1. Material for sequencing was peripheral blood. The CDR3 DNA sequence: TGTGCCAGCAGCTTAGTACCCCGGACAGGGGACAACGTCCTGACTTTC. Its translation is CASSLVPRTGDNVLTF.